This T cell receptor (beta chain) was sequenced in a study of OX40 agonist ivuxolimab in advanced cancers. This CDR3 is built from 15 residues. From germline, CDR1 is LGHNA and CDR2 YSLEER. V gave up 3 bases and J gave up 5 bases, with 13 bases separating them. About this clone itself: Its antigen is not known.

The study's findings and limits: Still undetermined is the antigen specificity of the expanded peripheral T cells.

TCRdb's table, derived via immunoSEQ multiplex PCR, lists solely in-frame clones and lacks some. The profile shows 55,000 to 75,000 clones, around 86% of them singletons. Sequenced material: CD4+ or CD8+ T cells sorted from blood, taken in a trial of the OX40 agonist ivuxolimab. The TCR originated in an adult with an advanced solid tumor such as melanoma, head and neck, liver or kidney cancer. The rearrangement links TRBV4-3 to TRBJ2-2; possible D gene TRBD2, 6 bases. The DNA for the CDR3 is TGCGCCAGCAGCCACCCGGGAGTATGGACCGGGGAGCTGTTTTTT. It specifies CASSHPGVWTGELFF.